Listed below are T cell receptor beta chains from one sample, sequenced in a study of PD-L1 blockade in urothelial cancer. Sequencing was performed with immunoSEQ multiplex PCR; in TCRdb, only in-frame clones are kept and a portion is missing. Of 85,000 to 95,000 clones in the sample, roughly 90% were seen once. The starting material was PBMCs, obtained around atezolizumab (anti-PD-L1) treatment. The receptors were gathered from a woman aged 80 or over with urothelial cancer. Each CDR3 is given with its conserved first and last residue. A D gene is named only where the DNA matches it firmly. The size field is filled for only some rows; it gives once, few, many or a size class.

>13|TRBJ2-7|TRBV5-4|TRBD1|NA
CASSRTGGLEQYF
TGTGCCAGCAGCCGGACAGGGGGGCTCGAGCAGTACTTC
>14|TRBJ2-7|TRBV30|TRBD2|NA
CASGGVAGPYEQYF
TGTGCCTCCGGGGGGGTAGCGGGACCGTACGAGCAGTACTTC
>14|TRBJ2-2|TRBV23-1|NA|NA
CASSRSTRTGELFF
TGCGCCAGCAGTCGTAGCACTCGCACCGGGGAGCTGTTTTTT
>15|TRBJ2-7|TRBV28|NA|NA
CASSSGHPQNYEQYF
TGTGCCAGCAGTTCTGGGCATCCTCAAAACTACGAGCAGTACTTC
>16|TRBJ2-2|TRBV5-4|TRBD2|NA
CASSSGGRADTGELFF
TGTGCCAGCAGCTCCGGCGGGAGGGCGGACACCGGGGAGCTGTTTTTT
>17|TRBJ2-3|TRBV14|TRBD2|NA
CASSPRRLAASTDTQYF
TGTGCCAGCAGCCCCCGCCGGCTAGCGGCTAGCACAGATACGCAGTATTTT
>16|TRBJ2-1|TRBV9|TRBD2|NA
CASSALTSGRFNEQFF
TGTGCCAGCAGCGCTTTGACTAGCGGGAGGTTCAATGAGCAGTTCTTC
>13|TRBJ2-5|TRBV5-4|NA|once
CASSSWTEETQYF
TGTGCCAGCAGCTCCTGGACAGAAGAGACCCAGTACTTC
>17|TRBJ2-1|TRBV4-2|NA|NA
CASSQDSSSEDGGEQFF
TGTGCCAGCAGCCAAGACTCCTCTAGCGAGGACGGCGGTGAGCAGTTCTTC
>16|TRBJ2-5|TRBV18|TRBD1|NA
CASSPPSGQGGETQYF
TGTGCCAGCTCACCACCGTCGGGACAGGGGGGGGAGACCCAGTACTTC
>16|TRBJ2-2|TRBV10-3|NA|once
CAISELSPKNTGELFF
TGTGCCATCAGTGAGTTGAGCCCCAAGAACACCGGGGAGCTGTTTTTT
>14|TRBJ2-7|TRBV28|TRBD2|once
CASSFSRLAGEQYF
TGTGCCAGCAGTTTCAGTAGACTAGCGGGCGAGCAGTACTTC
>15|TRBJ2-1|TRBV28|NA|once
CASSSRDWERDEQFF
TGTGCCAGCAGTTCCCGGGACTGGGAGAGGGATGAGCAGTTCTTC
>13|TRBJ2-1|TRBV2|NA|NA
CASSGLPGDEQFF
TGTGCCAGCAGTGGACTCCCGGGAGATGAGCAGTTCTTC
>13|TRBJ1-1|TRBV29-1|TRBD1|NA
CSVTGTENTRAFF
TGCAGCGTGACAGGGACAGAAAATACCAGGGCTTTCTTT
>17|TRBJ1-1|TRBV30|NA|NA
CAWSTDPGNYMNTEAFF
TGTGCCTGGAGTACCGACCCGGGGAATTATATGAACACTGAAGCTTTCTTT
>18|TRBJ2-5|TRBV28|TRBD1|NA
CASSSTLPGTVRQETQYF
TGTGCCAGCAGTTCTACTCTACCCGGGACAGTAAGACAAGAGACCCAGTACTTC
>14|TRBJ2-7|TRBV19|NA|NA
CASSIPGGSYEQYF
TGTGCCAGTAGTATCCCAGGGGGGTCCTACGAGCAGTACTTC
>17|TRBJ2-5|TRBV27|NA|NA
CASSLRIPGLIQETQYF
TGTGCCAGCAGTTTGCGGATTCCGGGACTTATACAAGAGACCCAGTACTTC
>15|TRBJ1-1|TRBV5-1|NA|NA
CASSSGGGLNTEAFF
TGCGCCAGCAGCTCTGGGGGGGGGTTGAACACTGAAGCTTTCTTT
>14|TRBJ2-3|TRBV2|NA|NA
CASTEGDQVDTQYF
TGTGCCAGCACCGAGGGAGATCAGGTAGATACGCAGTATTTT
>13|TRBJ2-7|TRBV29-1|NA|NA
CSAKSGAPYEQYF
TGCAGCGCGAAATCAGGGGCGCCCTACGAGCAGTACTTC
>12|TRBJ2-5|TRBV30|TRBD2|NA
CAWTSGQETQYF
TGTGCCTGGACTAGCGGACAAGAGACCCAGTACTTC
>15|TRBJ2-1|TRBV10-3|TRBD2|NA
CAISFLAGGYNEQFF
TGTGCCATCAGCTTTCTAGCGGGAGGGTACAATGAGCAGTTCTTC
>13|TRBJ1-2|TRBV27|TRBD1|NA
CASWDRSNYGYTF
TGTGCCAGCTGGGACAGAAGTAACTATGGCTACACCTTC
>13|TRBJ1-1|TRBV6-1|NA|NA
CASSEAGRGKAFF
TGTGCCAGCAGTGAAGCTGGCAGGGGCAAGGCTTTCTTT
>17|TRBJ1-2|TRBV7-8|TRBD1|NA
CASSKPGQVAGVNGYTF
TGTGCCAGCAGCAAACCGGGACAGGTGGCTGGGGTAAATGGCTACACCTTC
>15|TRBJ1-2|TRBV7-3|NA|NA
CASSLLGTPAGGYTF
TGTGCCAGCAGCTTATTAGGGACACCGGCCGGCGGCTACACCTTC
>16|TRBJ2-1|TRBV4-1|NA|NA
CASSREAARAHNEQFF
TGCGCCAGCAGCCGGGAGGCGGCGCGAGCCCACAATGAGCAGTTCTTC
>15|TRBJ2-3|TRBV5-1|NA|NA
CASSLIPGVGDTQYF
TGCGCCAGCAGCTTGATCCCGGGAGTGGGGGATACGCAGTATTTT
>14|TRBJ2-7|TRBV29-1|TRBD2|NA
CSVATSGRANEQYF
TGCAGCGTCGCTACTAGCGGGAGGGCCAACGAGCAGTACTTC
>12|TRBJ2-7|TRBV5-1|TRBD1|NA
CASSPTGGEQYF
TGCGCCAGCAGCCCGACAGGGGGCGAGCAGTACTTC
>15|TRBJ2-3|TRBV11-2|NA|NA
CASSLKLGLADTQYF
TGTGCCAGCAGCTTAAAGCTGGGGCTCGCAGATACGCAGTATTTT
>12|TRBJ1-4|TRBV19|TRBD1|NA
CASSRQGGKLFF
TGTGCCAGTAGTAGACAGGGCGGAAAACTGTTTTTT
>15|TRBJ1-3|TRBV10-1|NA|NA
CASSEIGHSRNTIYF
TGCGCCAGCAGTGAGATTGGACATTCTCGAAACACCATATATTTT
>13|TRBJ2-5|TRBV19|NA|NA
CASSNQPRETQYF
TGTGCCAGTAGTAACCAACCTAGGGAGACCCAGTACTTC